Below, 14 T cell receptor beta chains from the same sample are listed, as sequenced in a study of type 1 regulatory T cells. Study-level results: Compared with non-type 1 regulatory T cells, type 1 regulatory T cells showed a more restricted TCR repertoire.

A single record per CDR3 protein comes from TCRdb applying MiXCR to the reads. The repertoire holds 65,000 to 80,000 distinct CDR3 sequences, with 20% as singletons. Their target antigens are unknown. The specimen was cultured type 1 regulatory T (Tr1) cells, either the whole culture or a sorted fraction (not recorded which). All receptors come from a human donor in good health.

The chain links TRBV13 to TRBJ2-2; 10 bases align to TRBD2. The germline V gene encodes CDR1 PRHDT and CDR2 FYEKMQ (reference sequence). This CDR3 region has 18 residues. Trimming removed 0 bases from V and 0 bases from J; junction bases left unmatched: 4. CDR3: CASSLGWTSGSNTGELFF. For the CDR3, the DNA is TGTGCCAGCAGCTTAGGTTGGACTAGCGGATCGAACACCGGGGAGCTGTTTTTT.

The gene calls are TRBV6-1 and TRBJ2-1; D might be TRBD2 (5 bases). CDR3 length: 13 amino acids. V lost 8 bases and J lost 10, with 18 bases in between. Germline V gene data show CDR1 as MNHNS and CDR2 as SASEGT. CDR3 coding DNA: TGTGCCAGCCAGCGGAGCCACTACGGCGAGCAGTTCTTC. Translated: CASQRSHYGEQFF.

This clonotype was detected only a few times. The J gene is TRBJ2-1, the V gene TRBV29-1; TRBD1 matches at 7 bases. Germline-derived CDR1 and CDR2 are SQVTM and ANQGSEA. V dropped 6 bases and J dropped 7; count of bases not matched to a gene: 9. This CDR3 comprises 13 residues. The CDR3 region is CSVDLGTANEQFF. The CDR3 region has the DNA TGCAGCGTGGATTTGGGGACAGCTAATGAGCAGTTCTTC.

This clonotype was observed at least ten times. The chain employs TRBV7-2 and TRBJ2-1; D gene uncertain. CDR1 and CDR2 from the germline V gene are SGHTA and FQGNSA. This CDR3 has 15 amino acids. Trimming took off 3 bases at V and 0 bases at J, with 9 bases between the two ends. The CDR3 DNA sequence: TGTGCCAGCAGCTTGACGGTTAGCTCCTACAATGAGCAGTTCTTC. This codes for CASSLTVSSYNEQFF.

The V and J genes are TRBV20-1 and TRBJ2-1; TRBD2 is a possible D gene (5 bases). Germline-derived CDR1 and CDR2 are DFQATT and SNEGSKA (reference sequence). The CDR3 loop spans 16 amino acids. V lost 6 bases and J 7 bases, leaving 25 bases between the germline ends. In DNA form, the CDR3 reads TGCAGTGCCCTGTCGACTGGACTTCCCGAAGAGAATGAGCAGTTCTTC. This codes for CSALSTGLPEENEQFF.

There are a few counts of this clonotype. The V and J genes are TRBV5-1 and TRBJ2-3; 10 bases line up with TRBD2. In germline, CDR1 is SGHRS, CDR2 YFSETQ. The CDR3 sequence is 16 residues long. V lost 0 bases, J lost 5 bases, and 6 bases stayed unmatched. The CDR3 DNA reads TGCGCCAGCAGCTTGGCGCAAGCGGGAGGGGGAGATACGCAGTATTTT. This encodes CASSLAQAGGGDTQYF.

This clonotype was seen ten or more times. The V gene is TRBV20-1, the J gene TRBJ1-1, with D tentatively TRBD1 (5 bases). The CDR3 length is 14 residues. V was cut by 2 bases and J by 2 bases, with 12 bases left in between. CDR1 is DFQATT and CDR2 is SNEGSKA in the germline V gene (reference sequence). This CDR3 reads CSARKSRVNTEAFF. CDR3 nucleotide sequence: TGCAGTGCTAGAAAATCCAGGGTTAACACTGAAGCTTTCTTT.

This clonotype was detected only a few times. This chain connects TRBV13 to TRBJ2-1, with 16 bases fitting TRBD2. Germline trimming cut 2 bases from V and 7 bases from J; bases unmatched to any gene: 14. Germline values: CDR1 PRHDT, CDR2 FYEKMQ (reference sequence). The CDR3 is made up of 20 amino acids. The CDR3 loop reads CASSLRAAGTSGRARNEQFF. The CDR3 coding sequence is TGTGCCAGCAGCTTAAGGGCCGCCGGGACTAGCGGGAGGGCCAGGAATGAGCAGTTCTTC.

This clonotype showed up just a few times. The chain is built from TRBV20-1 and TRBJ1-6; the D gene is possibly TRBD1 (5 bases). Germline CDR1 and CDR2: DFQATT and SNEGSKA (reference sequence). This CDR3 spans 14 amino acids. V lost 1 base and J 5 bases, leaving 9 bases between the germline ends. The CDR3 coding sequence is TGCAGTGCTAGAGCGGGGCCCAATAATTCACCCCTCCACTTT. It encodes CSARAGPNNSPLHF.

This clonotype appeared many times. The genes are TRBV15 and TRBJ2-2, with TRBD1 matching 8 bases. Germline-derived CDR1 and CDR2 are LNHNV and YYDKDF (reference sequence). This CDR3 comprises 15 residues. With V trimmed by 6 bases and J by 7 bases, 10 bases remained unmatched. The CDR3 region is CATSIDRGRSGELFF. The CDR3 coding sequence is TGTGCCACCAGTATAGACAGGGGAAGAAGCGGGGAGCTGTTTTTT.

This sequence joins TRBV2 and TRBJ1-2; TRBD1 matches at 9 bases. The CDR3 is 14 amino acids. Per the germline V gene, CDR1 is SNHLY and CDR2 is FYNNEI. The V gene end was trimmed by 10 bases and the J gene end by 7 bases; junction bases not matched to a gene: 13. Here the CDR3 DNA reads TGTGCCAAATCGGGACAGGGAGGAACGGGTGGCTACACCTTC. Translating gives CAKSGQGGTGGYTF.

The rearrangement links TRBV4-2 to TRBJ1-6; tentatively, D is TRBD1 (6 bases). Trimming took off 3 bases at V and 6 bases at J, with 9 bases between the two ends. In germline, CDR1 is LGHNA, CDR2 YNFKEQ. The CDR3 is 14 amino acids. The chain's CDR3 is CASSQAQGNSPLHF. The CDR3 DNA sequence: TGTGCCAGCAGCCAGGCACAGGGTAATTCACCCCTCCACTTT.

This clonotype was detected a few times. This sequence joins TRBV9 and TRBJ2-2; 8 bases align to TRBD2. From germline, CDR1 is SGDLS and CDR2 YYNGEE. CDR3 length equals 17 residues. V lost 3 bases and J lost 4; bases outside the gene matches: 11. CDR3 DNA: TGTGCCAGCAGCGCCCCCGGGAGGGCCTTGAGCACCGGGGAGCTGTTTTTT. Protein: CASSAPGRALSTGELFF.

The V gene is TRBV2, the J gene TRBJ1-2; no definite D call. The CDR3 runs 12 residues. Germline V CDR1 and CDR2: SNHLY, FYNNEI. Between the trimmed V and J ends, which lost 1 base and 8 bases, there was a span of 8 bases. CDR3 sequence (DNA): TGTGCCAGCAGTGAAGGGTCAGGCGGCTACACCTTC. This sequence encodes CASSEGSGGYTF.